This TCR beta chain was retrieved from a study of T cell clonotyping in hematopoietic cell transplantation. Study-wide findings and caveats: After transplant, recipient diversity fell while pathologically expanded clonotypes grew through day 180. Higher Inverse Simpson Index values in graft donor and pretransplant recipient predicted broader posttransplant TCR diversity. CD4 and CD8 repertoire contributions could not be separated without sorting. At the given depth, recipient repertoires were over 95% de novo clonotypes.

Sequencing was performed with immunoSEQ multiplex PCR; in TCRdb, only in-frame clones are kept and a portion is missing. The table shows about 16,000 clones, with around 90% occurring only once. In germline, CDR1 is GTSNPN, CDR2 SVGIG (reference sequence). The CDR3 has 16 amino acids. The germline V and J ends were trimmed by 0 bases and 0 bases, with 12 bases remaining between them. For this clone: Its antigen is unknown.

The sequence came from a man aged 35 to 55 in good health. Some clones in this sample may be carry-over from other donors' samples. The chain couples TRBV30 to TRBJ1-3; possible D gene TRBD1, 6 bases. Sample: peripheral blood mononuclear cells. CDR3 protein: CAWSVAGASSGNTIYF. The CDR3 DNA is TGTGCCTGGAGTGTAGCAGGGGCCAGCTCTGGAAACACCATATATTTT.